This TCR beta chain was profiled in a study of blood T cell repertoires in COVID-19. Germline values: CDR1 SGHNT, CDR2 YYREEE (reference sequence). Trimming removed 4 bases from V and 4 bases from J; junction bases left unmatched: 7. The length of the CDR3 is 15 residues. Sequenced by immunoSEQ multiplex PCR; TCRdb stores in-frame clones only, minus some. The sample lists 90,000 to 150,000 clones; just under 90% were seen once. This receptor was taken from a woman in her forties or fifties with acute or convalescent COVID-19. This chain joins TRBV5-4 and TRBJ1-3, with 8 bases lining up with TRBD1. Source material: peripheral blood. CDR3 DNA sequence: TGTGCCAGCAGCGAGACACAGGGGGTCGGAAACACCATATATTTT. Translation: CASSETQGVGNTIYF.